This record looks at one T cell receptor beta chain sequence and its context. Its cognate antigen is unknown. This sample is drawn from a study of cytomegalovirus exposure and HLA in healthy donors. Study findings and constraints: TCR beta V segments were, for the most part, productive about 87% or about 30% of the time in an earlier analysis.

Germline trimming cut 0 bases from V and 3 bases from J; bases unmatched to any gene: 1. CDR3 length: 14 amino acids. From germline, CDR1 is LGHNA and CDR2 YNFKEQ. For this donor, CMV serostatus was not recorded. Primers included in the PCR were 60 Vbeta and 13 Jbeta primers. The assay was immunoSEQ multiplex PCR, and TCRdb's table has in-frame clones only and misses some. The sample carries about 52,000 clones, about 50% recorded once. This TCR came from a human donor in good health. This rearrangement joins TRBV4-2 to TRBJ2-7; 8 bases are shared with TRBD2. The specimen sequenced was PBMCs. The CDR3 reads CASSQELAGYEQYF. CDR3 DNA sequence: TGTGCCAGCAGCCAAGAGCTAGCGGGCTACGAGCAGTACTTC.